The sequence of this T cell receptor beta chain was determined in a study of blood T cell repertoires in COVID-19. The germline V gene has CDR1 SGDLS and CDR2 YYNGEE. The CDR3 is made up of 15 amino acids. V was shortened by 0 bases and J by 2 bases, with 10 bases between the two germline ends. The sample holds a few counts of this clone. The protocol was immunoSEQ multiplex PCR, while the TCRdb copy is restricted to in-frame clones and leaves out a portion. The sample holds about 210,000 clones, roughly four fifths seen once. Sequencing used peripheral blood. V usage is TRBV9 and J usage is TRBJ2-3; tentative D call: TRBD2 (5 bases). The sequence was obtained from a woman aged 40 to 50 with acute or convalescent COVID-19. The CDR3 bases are TGTGCCAGCAGCGTAGGGATTAGCGCCACAGATACGCAGTATTTT. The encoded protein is CASSVGISATDTQYF.